Listed below are T cell receptor beta chains from one sample, sequenced in a study of shared clonotypes between healthy human individuals. Repertoires were generated with immunoSEQ multiplex PCR, while TCRdb's copy carries only in-frame clones and drops some. The sample consists of 2 million to 3 million clones, more than 80% of them appearing once. Sequencing used naive CD4+ T cells sorted from blood. These receptors came from a man younger than 35 in good health. Each CDR3 is given with its conserved first and last residue. D genes are given only for firm matches. Clone size is stated in some rows and not others, as once, few, many or a class when expanded.

TRBD1	NA	TRBJ2-5	TRBV5-8	CASSGNFRGLETQYF	TGTGCCAGCAGCGGGAATTTCAGGGGGCTAGAGACCCAGTACTTC
TRBD2	NA	TRBJ2-5	TRBV7-2	CASSPPPSGRGETQYF	TGTGCCAGCAGCCCCCCACCTAGCGGGAGGGGAGAGACCCAGTACTTC
TRBD1	NA	TRBJ2-5	TRBV9	CASSVGTGGLETQYF	TGTGCCAGCAGCGTGGGGACAGGGGGTTTGGAGACCCAGTACTTC
NA	NA	TRBJ2-2	TRBV6-5	CASSFTRQDTGELFF	TGTGCCAGCAGTTTCACAAGACAGGACACCGGGGAGCTGTTTTTT
NA	NA	TRBJ2-2	TRBV30	CAWNGGRNTGELFF	TGTGCCTGGAATGGGGGGCGGAACACCGGGGAGCTGTTTTTT
NA	NA	TRBJ1-1	TRBV5-4	CASSSKSLNTEAFF	TGTGCCAGCAGCTCGAAGAGTTTGAACACTGAAGCTTTCTTT
NA	NA	TRBJ1-4	TRBV30	CAWSPGPGGKLFF	TGTGCCTGGAGTCCAGGGCCTGGTGGAAAACTGTTTTTT
NA	NA	TRBJ1-5	TRBV27	CASSLSNSNQPQHF	TGTGCCAGCAGTTTGTCGAATAGCAATCAGCCCCAGCATTTT
TRBD2	NA	TRBJ2-7	TRBV27	CASSLSGLAGSSYEQYF	TGTGCCAGCAGTTTATCCGGACTAGCGGGGAGCTCCTACGAGCAGTACTTC
TRBD1	NA	TRBJ2-7	TRBV7-2	CASSLRQGLHEQYF	TGTGCCAGCAGCTTAAGACAGGGGCTGCACGAGCAGTACTTC
NA	NA	TRBJ2-7	TRBV28	CASSGGGYEQYF	TGTGCCAGCAGTGGGGGCGGGTACGAGCAGTACTTC
NA	NA	TRBJ2-7	TRBV18	CASSPPNFSYEQYF	TGTGCCAGCTCACCACCGAACTTCTCCTACGAGCAGTACTTC
NA	NA	TRBJ2-7	TRBV6-1	CASSERGTSEQYF	TGTGCCAGCAGTGAAAGGGGGACATCCGAGCAGTACTTC
NA	NA	TRBJ2-3	TRBV5-1	CASSPGYFSTDTQYF	TGCGCCAGCAGCCCCGGGTACTTTAGCACAGATACGCAGTATTTT
NA	NA	TRBJ1-1	TRBV18	CASALGGTNTEAFF	TGTGCCAGCGCGCTCGGGGGGACGAACACTGAAGCTTTCTTT
TRBD1	NA	TRBJ2-3	TRBV5-4	CASTADRQADTQYF	TGTGCCAGCACCGCGGACAGGCAGGCAGATACGCAGTATTTT
TRBD1	NA	TRBJ2-2	TRBV9	CASSPHALLRQGNTGELFF	TGTGCCAGCAGCCCCCACGCCCTCTTGAGACAGGGAAACACCGGGGAGCTGTTTTTT
NA	NA	TRBJ1-6	TRBV27	CASSLSTPRNSPLHF	TGTGCCAGCAGTTTATCCACCCCTAGAAATTCACCCCTCCACTTT
NA	NA	TRBJ1-2	TRBV7-9	CASSFPGHDGYTF	TGTGCCAGCAGCTTCCCGGGACACGATGGCTACACCTTC
NA	NA	TRBJ2-5	TRBV5-4	CASSSPGGETQYF	TGTGCCAGCAGCTCCCCTGGGGGGGAGACCCAGTACTTC
NA	NA	TRBJ2-7	TRBV30	CAWRHTGAYEQYF	TGTGCCTGGAGACATACCGGGGCCTACGAGCAGTACTTC
NA	NA	TRBJ1-2	TRBV9	CASSVVVGYTF	TGTGCCAGCAGCGTAGTTGTAGGCTACACCTTC
TRBD1	NA	TRBJ2-1	TRBV5-1	CASSLEGRDRNEQFF	TGCGCCAGCAGCTTGGAAGGACGGGACAGGAATGAGCAGTTCTTC
NA	NA	TRBJ2-4	TRBV7-9	CASTPLELAKNIQYF	TGTGCCAGCACCCCTCTTGAGTTAGCCAAAAACATTCAGTACTTC
NA	NA	TRBJ2-2	TRBV4-3	CASSPEANTGELFF	TGCGCCAGCAGCCCGGAAGCGAACACCGGGGAGCTGTTTTTT
NA	NA	TRBJ1-2	TRBV2	CASGDFLGYGYTF	TGTGCCAGCGGCGACTTCCTGGGCTATGGCTACACCTTC
TRBD1	NA	TRBJ1-1	TRBV19	CASSLGTGVANTEAFF	TGTGCCAGTAGTCTAGGGACAGGGGTGGCGAACACTGAAGCTTTCTTT
TRBD2	NA	TRBJ2-7	TRBV6-6	CASSYSTAGGYEQYF	TGTGCCAGCAGTTACTCTACAGCGGGAGGCTACGAGCAGTACTTC
NA	few	TRBJ2-2	TRBV10-2	CASSGQTGELFF	TGCGCCAGCAGTGGACAGACCGGGGAGCTGTTTTTT
TRBD2	NA	TRBJ2-1	TRBV10-3	CAISLAGGQYNEQFF	TGTGCCATCAGCCTAGCGGGGGGTCAATACAATGAGCAGTTCTTC
NA	NA	TRBJ2-7	TRBV28	CASSSSLRLVYEQYF	TGTGCCAGCAGTTCCAGTTTGCGGTTGGTCTACGAGCAGTACTTC
TRBD1	NA	TRBJ1-6	TRBV9	CASSVGDRDNSPLHF	TGTGCCAGCAGCGTAGGGGACAGGGATAATTCACCCCTCCACTTT
NA	NA	TRBJ2-7	TRBV6-4	CASSDSAGGGYEQYF	TGTGCCAGCAGTGACTCTGCCGGAGGGGGTTACGAGCAGTACTTC
NA	NA	TRBJ1-1	TRBV18	CASSPRGWDTEAFF	TGTGCCAGCTCACCCCGGGGCTGGGACACTGAAGCTTTCTTT
NA	NA	TRBJ1-5	TRBV28	CASSSPVAGEYQPQHF	TGTGCCAGCAGTTCCCCAGTCGCGGGGGAGTATCAGCCCCAGCATTTT
NA	NA	TRBJ2-6	TRBV10-3	CAISPRALENSGANVLTF	TGTGCCATCAGCCCTAGGGCGCTAGAGAACTCTGGGGCCAACGTCCTGACTTTC
NA	medium-sized	TRBJ2-1	TRBV13	CASSLGMGLNEQFF	TGTGCCAGCAGCTTAGGTATGGGCTTAAATGAGCAGTTCTTC
TRBD1	NA	TRBJ1-6	TRBV6-5	CASSYTGERSPLHF	TGTGCCAGCAGTTACACAGGGGAGAGGTCACCCCTCCACTTT
TRBD1	NA	TRBJ1-4	TRBV7-2	CASSFQGAGTNEKLFF	TGTGCCAGCAGCTTTCAGGGGGCGGGAACTAATGAAAAACTGTTTTTT
NA	NA	TRBJ2-3	TRBV6-5	CASRTGADTQYF	TGTGCCAGCAGAACTGGAGCAGATACGCAGTATTTT
TRBD1	NA	TRBJ1-2	TRBV19	CASRDRDSGYTF	TGTGCCTCCCGGGACAGGGACTCTGGCTACACCTTC
TRBD2	NA	TRBJ2-7	TRBV19	CASSIPPREGHYEQYF	TGTGCCAGTAGTATTCCCCCCCGGGAGGGCCATTACGAGCAGTACTTC
NA	NA	TRBJ2-7	TRBV6-6	CASSPLSTYEQYF	TGTGCCAGCAGTCCTCTATCAACCTACGAGCAGTACTTC
TRBD2	NA	TRBJ2-7	TRBV11-3	CASSGGLAAFNEQYF	TGTGCCAGCAGCGGGGGACTAGCGGCCTTTAACGAGCAGTACTTC
NA	NA	TRBJ1-1	TRBV2	CASSEGLPEAFF	TGTGCCAGCAGTGAGGGGTTGCCTGAAGCTTTCTTT
NA	few	TRBJ1-2	TRBV28	CASSLPRENGYTF	TGTGCCAGCAGTTTGCCCCGAGAGAATGGCTACACCTTC
NA	NA	TRBJ2-1	TRBV27	CASSPSQGHSYNEQFF	TGTGCCAGCAGCCCATCCCAGGGCCACTCCTACAATGAGCAGTTCTTC
NA	NA	TRBJ2-7	TRBV6-5	CASSYMSRPASYEQYF	TGTGCCAGCAGTTACATGTCGCGCCCCGCATCCTACGAGCAGTACTTC
NA	once	TRBJ2-3	TRBV6-4	CASSGRVGPYTDTQYF	TGTGCCAGCAGTGGTAGAGTGGGACCTTACACAGATACGCAGTATTTT
TRBD1	NA	TRBJ1-1	TRBV10-3	CAISGQGGTEAFF	TGTGCCATCAGTGGACAGGGAGGAACTGAAGCTTTCTTT
NA	NA	TRBJ2-1	TRBV12-2	CASRPLLAGSCSYNEQFF	TGTGCAAGTCGCCCACTTCTTGCGGGCTCCTGCTCCTACAATGAGCAGTTCTTC
NA	NA	TRBJ1-2	TRBV19	CASSIWGADYGYTF	TGTGCCAGTAGTATTTGGGGGGCGGACTATGGCTACACCTTC
NA	NA	TRBJ2-7	TRBV6-5	CASSSGTLARYEQYF	TGTGCCAGCAGTTCCGGGACCCTGGCGCGCTACGAGCAGTACTTC
NA	NA	TRBJ2-1	TRBV18	CASSPPGGIYNEQFF	TGTGCCAGCTCACCACCGGGGGGAATCTACAATGAGCAGTTCTTC
NA	NA	TRBJ2-3	TRBV6-6	CASSRRGGGNTDTQYF	TGTGCCAGCAGCCGACGAGGGGGGGGGAACACAGATACGCAGTATTTT
NA	NA	TRBJ1-6	TRBV6-6	CASSYSILRAPLHF	TGTGCCAGCAGTTACTCGATACTCCGGGCTCCCCTCCACTTT
TRBD1	NA	TRBJ1-3	TRBV18	CASSRGQVPGNTIYF	TGTGCCAGCTCACGGGGACAGGTGCCTGGAAACACCATATATTTT
NA	NA	TRBJ2-2	TRBV5-4	CASSLGLAAGELFF	TGTGCCAGCAGCTTGGGGCTAGCTGCCGGGGAGCTGTTTTTT
TRBD1	NA	TRBJ1-2	TRBV13	CASSSTGIYGYTF	TGTGCCAGCAGCTCGACAGGGATCTATGGCTACACCTTC
TRBD1	NA	TRBJ1-3	TRBV10-1	CARYRGGDTIYF	TGCGCCAGGTACAGGGGTGGGGACACCATATATTTT